The source of this T cell receptor (beta chain) is a study of cytomegalovirus exposure and HLA in healthy donors. Overall study context: Within the Caucasian-associated ancestry cluster were 81% of the roughly 380 genotyped donors.

In this sample, this clone turned up a few times. What it recognizes is unknown. Primers included in the PCR were 60 Vbeta and 13 Jbeta primers. The assay was immunoSEQ multiplex PCR, and TCRdb's table has in-frame clones only and misses some. The data show 120,000 or so clones, 75% to 85% seen once. This CDR3 region has 14 residues. Trimming removed 0 bases at V and 6 bases at J, with 12 bases between. Germline V gene data show CDR1 as SGHAT and CDR2 as FQNNGV. Study findings and constraints: A later analysis found that most CMV-associated TCR beta chains appeared HLA-restricted.

Sequencing input: PBMCs. The TCR sequence derives from a young man in good health and CMV-seronegative. V and J are TRBV11-2 and TRBJ2-7; D unclear. The CDR3 DNA is TGTGCCAGCAGCTTAGACCCCTCCGGGTGCGAGCAGTACTTC. Translated: CASSLDPSGCEQYF.